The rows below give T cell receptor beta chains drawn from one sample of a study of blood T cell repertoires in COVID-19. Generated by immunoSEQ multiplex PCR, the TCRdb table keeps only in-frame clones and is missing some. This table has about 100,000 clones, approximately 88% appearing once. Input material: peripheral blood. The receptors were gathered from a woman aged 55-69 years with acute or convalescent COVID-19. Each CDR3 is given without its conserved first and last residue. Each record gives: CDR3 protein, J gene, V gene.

ASSKAPGQGPPGGYT TRBJ1-2 TRBV21-1
ASSYYTGNNSPLH TRBJ1-6 TRBV6-5
ASRKDSGRGYNEQF TRBJ2-1 TRBV19
ASTMGQALSNTGELF TRBJ2-2 TRBV23-1
ASSLRGGTEAF TRBJ1-1 TRBV11-2
ASSPPTILKGRDYGYT TRBJ1-2 TRBV28
ASSLVGTGFYEQY TRBJ2-7 TRBV27
ASSATGGNTEAF TRBJ1-1 TRBV3-1/TRBV3-2
ASSYDPQGTGNTIY TRBJ1-3 TRBV11-2
ASSTPTWAGGGYT TRBJ1-2 TRBV6-5
ASSIGGTAQYGYT TRBJ1-2 TRBV7-8
ASSFSGTGDNEQF TRBJ2-1 TRBV7-9
ASSLGTGGLHGYT TRBJ1-2 TRBV5-1
ASGKAGSSYEQY TRBJ2-7 TRBV7-8
ATSTRLKGLAVSYEQY TRBJ2-7 TRBV15
ASSLAASSGDYGYT TRBJ1-2 TRBV5-1
ASRETVANYGYT TRBJ1-2 TRBV2
ASSLDTLYGYT TRBJ1-2 TRBV5-1
ASTRGLGTEAF TRBJ1-1 TRBV9
AISGAPAETQY TRBJ2-5 TRBV10-3
ASSTTGISGNTIY TRBJ1-3 TRBV6-5
ASKFGQGHNEKLF TRBJ1-4 TRBV6-6
ASSQGRGVGSPLH TRBJ1-6 TRBV3-1/TRBV3-2
ASSGITGSYNEQF TRBJ2-1 TRBV9
AWSVRGNYGYT TRBJ1-2 TRBV30
ASSLGLARSSYEQY TRBJ2-7 TRBV7-2
ASSARLLQDEQF TRBJ2-1 TRBV5-4
ASSGGGNTEAF TRBJ1-1 TRBV19
ASSVGARGGSSYEQY TRBJ2-7 TRBV9
ASSHLDSRNTEAF TRBJ1-1 TRBV3-1/TRBV3-2
ASSWTGGKETQY TRBJ2-5 TRBV5-1